This T cell receptor (beta chain) was captured in a study of read filtering for tumor transcriptome and immune sequencing. Across the study: About 8 patients were R-ISS I, more than 15 were R-ISS II, 7 were R-ISS III. Study conclusions and caveats: Dropping single-read clonotypes raised IR-seq and RNA-seq shared-clonotype correlation.

From approximately 430 ng of RNA, a library with molecular barcoded alpha/delta and beta/gamma adaptors was made. TCRdb re-called the reads with MiXCR, one entry per CDR3 protein. The table shows 94,000 or so distinct CDR3 sequences, with over 9% occurring only once. Germline V gives CDR1 LNHDA, CDR2 SQIVND (reference sequence). V shed 3 bases and J 1 base; nucleotides not matched to a gene: 1. The CDR3 sequence is 16 residues long. Every patient had bone marrow sampled while the disease was active. Many counts were recorded for this clonotype. Its antigen remains unidentified. Sequenced sample: a population of CD138-negative cells sorted from bone marrow. The chain employs TRBV19 and TRBJ2-2; TRBD2 matches at 11 bases. The clonotype was recovered from a donor at least 40 years old with multiple myeloma. The DNA of the CDR3 is TGTGCCAGTAGTATCGGACTAGCGGGGAACACCGGGGAGCTGTTTTTT. Translated: CASSIGLAGNTGELFF. The complete variable domain, with remaining parts taken from reference TRBV19 and TRBJ2-2, reads DGGITQSPKYLFRKEGQNVTLSCEQNLNHDAMYWYRQDPGQGLRLIYYSQIVNDFQKGDIAEGYSVSREKKESFPLTVTSAQKNPTAFYLCASSIGLAGNTGELFFGEGSRLTVL.